This TCR beta chain is from a study of blood T cell repertoires in COVID-19. Across the whole study: Some COVID-19 samples were acute and others convalescent; all came from the United States, Italy and Spain. Nucleic acid was either cDNA or gDNA, and it came from T cells, B-cell-depleted T cells, or PBMCs.

Under the authors' procedure: Amplification of reference gene primers provided the estimated nucleated cell counts. Here immunoSEQ multiplex PCR was the method, and the copy in TCRdb shows in-frame clones only, minus some. That table gives V, J and clone size, and the DNA gave D and trimming. Among 260,000 or so clones listed, 88% were seen once. CDR1 is SNHLY, CDR2 FYNNEI, per germline. Trimming took 8 bases from V and 6 from J; bases not matched to a gene: 7. The CDR3 is 13 residues long. This sequence was found in a human donor in a cohort sampled during active COVID-19. The sample taken for sequencing was peripheral blood. The chain links TRBV2 to TRBJ1-2; 9 nucleotides match TRBD1. CDR3: CASVGTGRNGYTF. The CDR3 nucleotides read TGTGCCAGCGTAGGGACAGGGCGAAATGGCTACACCTTC.